Listed below are T cell receptor beta chains from one sample, sequenced in a study of blood T cells in healthy people across ages. TCRdb re-called the 5' RACE reads through MiXCR, storing one row per CDR3 protein. The table has 1,100,000 or so distinct CDR3 sequences, 40% to 55% seen once. Sequences were obtained from blood. The receptors originated from a woman aged 55-69 years in good health. The CDR3 runs from the conserved cysteine through the conserved F or W. The D gene is left open where the match is weak. Part of the rows lack a size; the others show once, few, many or a class for expanded clones.

>TRBD2|-|TRBJ2-3|TRBV27
CASSFEAGGPVDTQYF
TGTGCCAGCAGTTTCGAGGCGGGAGGGCCGGTAGATACGCAGTATTTT
>TRBD1|once|TRBJ2-7|TRBV12-3/TRBV12-4
CASSWGDPGQGHDEQYF
TGTGCCAGCAGCTGGGGGGACCCTGGACAGGGGCACGACGAGCAGTACTTC
>-|few|TRBJ2-1|TRBV5-5
CASSWGLYNEQFF
TGTGCCAGCAGCTGGGGGCTCTACAATGAGCAGTTCTTC
>-|few|TRBJ1-4|TRBV6-5
CASSYSWGATNEKLFF
TGTGCCAGCAGTTACTCGTGGGGAGCAACTAATGAAAAACTGTTTTTT
>TRBD2|-|TRBJ2-2|TRBV2
CASNLAGGFTGELFF
TGTGCCAGCAACCTAGCGGGAGGTTTCACCGGGGAGCTGTTTTTT
>-|-|TRBJ2-4|TRBV10-1
CASSEWSVGIQYF
TGCGCCAGCAGTGAATGGTCTGTAGGCATTCAGTACTTC
>-|once|TRBJ2-7|TRBV20-1
CSAPRQERREQYF
TGCAGTGCTCCCCGACAAGAGAGGAGGGAGCAGTACTTC
>TRBD1|-|TRBJ1-2|TRBV10-3
CAISVFLARGGDYGYTF
TGTGCCATCAGTGTGTTTCTGGCACGAGGGGGCGACTATGGCTACACCTTC
>-|few|TRBJ1-2|TRBV21-1
CASRPGQSNYGYTF
TGTGCCAGCAGGCCGGGACAGAGTAACTATGGCTACACCTTC
>-|few|TRBJ2-3|TRBV24-1
CATSFQGPDTQYF
TGTGCCACCAGTTTCCAAGGGCCAGATACGCAGTATTTT
>-|few|TRBJ2-3|TRBV20-1
CSARPSVAGTDTQYF
TGCAGTGCTAGACCCTCCGTTGCCGGCACAGATACGCAGTATTTT
>-|-|TRBJ1-5|TRBV7-2
CASSLGRRVNQPQHF
TGTGCCAGCAGCTTAGGTCGCAGGGTGAATCAGCCCCAGCATTTT
>-|-|TRBJ1-2|TRBV19
CASRQKGVYGYTF
TGTGCCAGTAGACAAAAAGGGGTCTACGGCTACACCTTC
>-|few|TRBJ1-6|TRBV27
CASSPGRSYYNSPLHF
TGTGCCAGCAGTCCCGGACGGAGCTATTATAATTCACCCCTCCACTTT
>-|-|TRBJ2-6|TRBV10-3
CAIGVASSGANVLTF
TGCGCCATCGGTGTCGCTAGCTCTGGGGCCAACGTCCTGACTTTC
>TRBD2|-|TRBJ2-1|TRBV20-1
CSARALAGTNEQFF
TGCAGTGCTAGGGCTCTAGCGGGTACGAATGAGCAGTTCTTC
>TRBD1|-|TRBJ2-3|TRBV3-1
CASSQEGQGRSTDTQYF
TGTGCCAGCAGCCAAGAAGGACAGGGGAGAAGCACAGATACGCAGTATTTT
>TRBD2|-|TRBJ2-7|TRBV20-1
CSARDRAGFSYEQYF
TGCAGTGCTAGAGATCGAGCGGGATTTTCCTACGAGCAGTACTTC
>-|-|TRBJ2-3|TRBV6-6
CASSRPLGTQYF
TGTGCCAGCAGTCGACCTCTAGGTACGCAGTATTTT
>-|-|TRBJ2-1|TRBV20-1
CSAEGPSTYNEQFF
TGCAGTGCGGAGGGGCCGTCTACCTACAATGAGCAGTTCTTC
>TRBD1|-|TRBJ2-7|TRBV20-1
CSARQTGTYEQYF
TGCAGTGCTAGGCAGACAGGGACCTACGAGCAGTACTTC
>-|-|TRBJ1-5|TRBV5-1
CASSPGEGAYSNQPQHF
TGCGCCAGCAGCCCCGGGGAAGGGGCGTATAGCAATCAGCCCCAGCATTTT
>TRBD2|-|TRBJ2-5|TRBV9
CASSGRTSGAGEETQYF
TGTGCCAGCAGCGGAAGGACTAGCGGGGCCGGGGAGGAGACCCAGTACTTC
>-|once|TRBJ1-1|TRBV27
CASSRPGAEAFF
TGTGCCAGCAGCAGGCCGGGGGCTGAAGCTTTCTTT
>-|-|TRBJ2-5|TRBV14
CASSQEFLGAETQYF
TGTGCCAGCAGCCAAGAGTTTCTAGGGGCGGAGACCCAGTACTTC
>-|many|TRBJ1-2|TRBV27
CASSWGPNYGYTF
TGTGCCAGCAGTTGGGGTCCTAACTATGGCTACACCTTC
>-|-|TRBJ2-7|TRBV20-1
CGSGPGGDEQYF
TGCGGCTCGGGCCCGGGGGGCGACGAGCAGTACTTC
>-|many|TRBJ2-1|TRBV29-1
CSAAGGEQFF
TGCAGCGCCGCTGGGGGTGAGCAGTTCTTC
>-|-|TRBJ2-1|TRBV7-2
CASSSPKGGLAAYNEQFF
TGTGCCAGCAGCTCCCCGAAGGGTGGGCTAGCCGCCTACAATGAGCAGTTCTTC
>-|many|TRBJ2-7|TRBV27
CASSLDSRRGNEQYF
TGTGCCAGCAGTTTAGACTCCCGAAGGGGGAACGAGCAGTACTTC
>TRBD2|few|TRBJ2-1|TRBV13
CASSLAGLAVSSYNEQFF
TGTGCCAGCAGCTTAGCCGGACTAGCGGTAAGCTCCTACAATGAGCAGTTCTTC
>-|-|TRBJ2-7|TRBV10-1
CASSESRGAPYEQYF
TGCGCCAGCAGTGAGTCACGGGGGGCCCCCTACGAGCAGTACTTC
>TRBD1|-|TRBJ1-1|TRBV7-9
CASSRFLTGRSTEAFF
TGTGCCAGCAGCCGATTCCTGACAGGGCGTAGTACTGAAGCTTTCTTT
>-|-|TRBJ2-7|TRBV3-1
CASSQGGARTYEQYF
TGTGCCAGCAGCCAAGGGGGGGCGCGAACCTACGAGCAGTACTTC
>-|many|TRBJ2-7|TRBV9
CASSVGGDYEQYF
TGTGCCAGCAGCGTAGGAGGCGACTACGAGCAGTACTTC
>TRBD2|-|TRBJ2-3|TRBV28
CASRLAGEEYF
TGTGCCAGCAGGTTAGCGGGAGAGGAGTATTTT
>TRBD2|-|TRBJ2-1|TRBV12-3/TRBV12-4
CASSSGRAGANEQFF
TGTGCCAGCAGTTCCGGCAGAGCGGGAGCAAATGAGCAGTTCTTC
>-|few|TRBJ2-5|TRBV20-1
CSARLASETQYF
TGCAGTGCTAGACTAGCGTCGGAGACCCAGTACTTC
>TRBD2|few|TRBJ2-3|TRBV29-1
CSVGSGNTDTQYF
TGCAGCGTTGGGAGCGGGAACACAGATACGCAGTATTTT
>-|-|TRBJ2-7|TRBV6-5
CASSYSFDGPYEQYF
TGTGCCAGCAGTTACTCGTTCGACGGTCCCTACGAGCAGTACTTC
>-|few|TRBJ2-1|TRBV10-3
CAISEEGRSYNEQFF
TGTGCCATCAGTGAGGAGGGGAGGTCCTACAATGAGCAGTTCTTC
>-|-|TRBJ2-5|TRBV12-3/TRBV12-4
CASSLDIDLETQYF
TGTGCCAGCAGTTTAGATATAGACCTAGAGACCCAGTACTTC
>TRBD1|-|TRBJ2-7|TRBV5-1
CASSRTGTGNTYEQYF
TGCGCCAGCAGCCGGACCGGGACAGGGAATACCTACGAGCAGTACTTC
>-|-|TRBJ2-3|TRBV28
CASSHQGWQRYF
TGTGCCAGCAGTCATCAGGGTTGGCAGCGGTATTTT
>-|-|TRBJ2-1|TRBV3-1
CASSQGLAPNNEQFF
TGTGCCAGCAGCCAAGGTCTAGCGCCGAACAATGAGCAGTTCTTC